This TCR beta chain comes out of a study of blood T cell repertoires in COVID-19 (dated by TCRdb to between 2020 and 2021). Looking at the study overall: Collaborator samples came from the United States, Italy and Spain and covered acute and convalescent phases of COVID-19. The prospective study material was composed of cDNA or gDNA derived from T cells, B-cell-depleted T cells, or PBMCs. Deeply sampled blood TCRbeta repertoires from subjects exposed to, actively infected with, or recovered from COVID-19 were included in the dataset. A freely available public database, intended as a resource for researchers studying the immune response to SARS-CoV-2, is where the repertoires were released. The samples were drawn from the first 160 participants of the ongoing ImmuneRACE study and from more than 1,000 subjects provided by 6 global collaborators. Nearly every sample came with metadata listing a de-identified subject ID, COVID-19 status, age in years and sex. Where HLA class I and class II types were available, the types were taken from metadata supplied by the sample provider, not from assay-based typing. Broader findings and caveats from the paper: The quantity of clinical and demographic metadata differed by source and by participant and was supplied without curation.

CDR1 SEHNR and CDR2 FQNEAQ are derived from the germline V gene (reference sequence). V drops 0 bases and J drops 9 bases, leaving 9 bases in between. The CDR3 measures 13 amino acids from cysteine to phenylalanine. This entry keeps only the CDR3 DNA: 39 bases, framed from base 1. Of note for this clone: It has no known antigen specificity. One base away there is no much larger clone; base qualities are not given.

Another Seattle source contributed samples from volunteer blood donors who had recovered from COVID-19. The collaborating institutions used their own protocols to collect whole blood in K2EDTA tubes. For TCRbeta analysis, collaborators shipped samples in one of three forms: frozen whole blood, isolated PBMCs, or DNA extracted from either of those sample types. TCRbeta CDR3 regions were amplified from genomic DNA using the immunoSEQ Assay, a bias-controlled multiplex PCR. Per the original workflow: The number of nucleated cells in each sample was estimated from the amplification of reference gene primers within the assay. Sequence reads were collapsed and filtered to measure the absolute abundance of every unique TCRbeta CDR3 rearrangement. For each sample, productive Simpson clonality was calculated as the square root of Simpson's diversity index over productive rearrangements. The clones in this table, taken by TCRdb from immuneACCESS, are in-frame only. Not every clone is retained; where verified, under half of the shortfall comes from an unresolved V gene, and the cause of the rest is unknown. D and trimming were read from the DNA, whereas the V and J calls and clone size are those reported in that table. This sample has about 270,000 clones in its table, and around nine tenths of those were observed once. The ten largest clones represent roughly 9.8% of the sample.

The chain joins TRBV7-9 to TRBJ2-1; the D gene is perhaps TRBD1, from 5 matching bases. The material sequenced was peripheral blood. The clonotype was recovered from a man aged 35-49 years who had recovered from COVID-19. Read as DNA, the sequence is TGTGCCAGCAGCTTAGCCAGGGTAGGTGAGCAGTTCTTC. The translation is CASSLARVGEQFF.